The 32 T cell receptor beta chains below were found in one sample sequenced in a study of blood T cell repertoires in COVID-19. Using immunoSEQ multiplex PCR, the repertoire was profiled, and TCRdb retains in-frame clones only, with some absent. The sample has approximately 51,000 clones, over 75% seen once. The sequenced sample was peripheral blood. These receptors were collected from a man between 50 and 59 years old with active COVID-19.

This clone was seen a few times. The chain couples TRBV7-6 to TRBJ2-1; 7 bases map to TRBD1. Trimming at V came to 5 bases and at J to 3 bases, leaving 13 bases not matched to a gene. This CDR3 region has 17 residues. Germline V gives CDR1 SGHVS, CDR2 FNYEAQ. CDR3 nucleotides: TGTGCCAGCAGCCAACAGGGGCCGGGACCCATCTACAATGAGCAGTTCTTC. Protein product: CASSQQGPGPIYNEQFF.

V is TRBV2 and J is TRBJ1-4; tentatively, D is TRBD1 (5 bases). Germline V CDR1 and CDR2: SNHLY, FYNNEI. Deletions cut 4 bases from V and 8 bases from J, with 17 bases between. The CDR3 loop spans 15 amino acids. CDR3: CASSAMGRGGEKLFF. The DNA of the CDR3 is TGTGCCAGCAGTGCAATGGGAAGGGGTGGAGAAAAACTGTTTTTT.

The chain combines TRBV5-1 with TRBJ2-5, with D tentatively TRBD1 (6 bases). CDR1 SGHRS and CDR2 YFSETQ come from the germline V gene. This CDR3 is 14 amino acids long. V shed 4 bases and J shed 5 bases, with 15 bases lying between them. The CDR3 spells CASSESRGGETQYF. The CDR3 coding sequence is TGCGCCAGCAGCGAAAGCAGGGGCGGCGAGACCCAGTACTTC. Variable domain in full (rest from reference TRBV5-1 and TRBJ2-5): KAGVTQTPRYLIKTRGQQVTLSCSPISGHRSVSWYQQTPGQGLQFLFEYFSETQRNKGNFPGRFSGRQFSNSRSEMNVSTLELGDSALYLCASSESRGGETQYFGPGTRLLVL.

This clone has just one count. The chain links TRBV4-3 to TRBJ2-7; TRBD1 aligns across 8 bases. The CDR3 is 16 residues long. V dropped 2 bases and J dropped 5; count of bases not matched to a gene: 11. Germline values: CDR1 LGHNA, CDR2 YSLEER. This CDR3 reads CASSQRPLTGVDEQYF. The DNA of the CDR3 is TGCGCCAGCAGCCAAAGACCCCTGACAGGGGTGGACGAGCAGTACTTC.

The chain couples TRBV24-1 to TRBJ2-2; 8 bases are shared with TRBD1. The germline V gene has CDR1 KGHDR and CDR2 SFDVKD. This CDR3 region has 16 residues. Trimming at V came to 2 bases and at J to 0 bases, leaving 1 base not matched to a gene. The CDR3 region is CATSDSDRANTGELFF. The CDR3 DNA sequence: TGTGCCACCAGTGATTCGGACAGGGCGAACACCGGGGAGCTGTTTTTT.

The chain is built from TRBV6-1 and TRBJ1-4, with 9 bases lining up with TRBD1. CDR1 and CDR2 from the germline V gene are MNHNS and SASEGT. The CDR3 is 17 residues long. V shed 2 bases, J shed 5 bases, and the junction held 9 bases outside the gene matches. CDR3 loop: CASSEIMGGTGNEKLFF. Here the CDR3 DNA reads TGTGCCAGCAGTGAAATAATGGGAGGGACAGGGAATGAAAAACTGTTTTTT.

As DNA, the CDR3 is TGTGCCAGCAGCCAAGACGGCAGGTTGAACACTGAAGCTTTCTTT. Translated, it gives CASSQDGRLNTEAFF. V is TRBV3-1 (or the pseudogene TRBV3-2) and J is TRBJ1-1; no firm D call. The CDR3 spans 15 residues. From germline, CDR1 is LGHDT and CDR2 YNNKEL (reference sequence). The V end was cut by 0 bases, the J end by 0 bases, with 8 bases between.

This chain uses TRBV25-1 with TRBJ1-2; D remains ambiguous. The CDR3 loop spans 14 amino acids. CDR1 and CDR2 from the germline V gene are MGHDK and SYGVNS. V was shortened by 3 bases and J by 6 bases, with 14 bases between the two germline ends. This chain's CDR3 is CASSEQAPRDGYTF. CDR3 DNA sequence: TGTGCCAGCAGTGAGCAGGCACCGAGGGATGGCTACACCTTC.

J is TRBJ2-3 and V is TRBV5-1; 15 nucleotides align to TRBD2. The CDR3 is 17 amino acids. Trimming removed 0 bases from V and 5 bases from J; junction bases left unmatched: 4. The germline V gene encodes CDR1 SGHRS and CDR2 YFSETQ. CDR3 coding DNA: TGCGCCAGCAGCTTGGTGGGACTAGCGGGGGGCGGAGATACGCAGTATTTT. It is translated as CASSLVGLAGGGDTQYF.

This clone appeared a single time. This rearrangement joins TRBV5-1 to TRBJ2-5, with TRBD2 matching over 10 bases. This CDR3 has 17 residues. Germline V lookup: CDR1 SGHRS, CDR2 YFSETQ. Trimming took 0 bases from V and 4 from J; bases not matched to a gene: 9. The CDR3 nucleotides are TGCGCCAGCAGCTTGGACCCGTTAGCGGGAGGAAGAGAGACCCAGTACTTC. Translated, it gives CASSLDPLAGGRETQYF.

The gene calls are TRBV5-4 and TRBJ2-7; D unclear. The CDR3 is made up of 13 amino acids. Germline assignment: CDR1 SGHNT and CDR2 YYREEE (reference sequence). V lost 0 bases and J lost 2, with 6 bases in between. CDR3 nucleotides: TGTGCCAGCAGCTTGGGAGTACCCTACGAGCAGTACTTC. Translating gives CASSLGVPYEQYF.

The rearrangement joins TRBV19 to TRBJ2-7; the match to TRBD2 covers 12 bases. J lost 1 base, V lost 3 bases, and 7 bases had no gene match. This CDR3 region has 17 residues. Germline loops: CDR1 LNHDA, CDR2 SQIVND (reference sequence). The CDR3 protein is CASSISLAGGTSYEQYF. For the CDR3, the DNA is TGTGCCAGTAGTATTAGCCTAGCGGGAGGGACATCCTACGAGCAGTACTTC. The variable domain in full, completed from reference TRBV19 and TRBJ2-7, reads DGGITQSPKYLFRKEGQNVTLSCEQNLNHDAMYWYRQDPGQGLRLIYYSQIVNDFQKGDIAEGYSVSREKKESFPLTVTSAQKNPTAFYLCASSISLAGGTSYEQYFGPGTRLTVT.

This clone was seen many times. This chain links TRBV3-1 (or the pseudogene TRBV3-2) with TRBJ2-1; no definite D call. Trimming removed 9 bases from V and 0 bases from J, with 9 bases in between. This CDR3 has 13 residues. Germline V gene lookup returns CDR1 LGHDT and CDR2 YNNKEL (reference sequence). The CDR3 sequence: CASGVYSYNEQFF. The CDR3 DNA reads TGTGCCAGTGGAGTATACTCCTACAATGAGCAGTTCTTC.

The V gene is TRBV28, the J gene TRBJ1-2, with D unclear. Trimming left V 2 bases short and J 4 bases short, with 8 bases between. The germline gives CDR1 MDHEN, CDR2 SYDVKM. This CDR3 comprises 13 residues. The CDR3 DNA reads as TGTGCCAGCAGTTTAGCAGGCCCCTATGGCTACACCTTC. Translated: CASSLAGPYGYTF.

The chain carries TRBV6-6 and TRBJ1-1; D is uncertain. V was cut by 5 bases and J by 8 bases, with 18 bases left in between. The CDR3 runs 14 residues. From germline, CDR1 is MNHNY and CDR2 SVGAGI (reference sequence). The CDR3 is CASSRNGRDTEAFF. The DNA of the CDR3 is TGTGCCAGCAGTCGTAATGGACGGGATACCGAAGCTTTCTTT.

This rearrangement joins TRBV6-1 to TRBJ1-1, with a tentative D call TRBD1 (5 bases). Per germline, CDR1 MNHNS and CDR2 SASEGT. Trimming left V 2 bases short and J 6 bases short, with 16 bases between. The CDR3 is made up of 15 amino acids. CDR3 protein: CASSEWEGVGAEAFF. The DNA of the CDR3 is TGTGCCAGCAGTGAATGGGAGGGCGTGGGGGCTGAAGCTTTCTTT.

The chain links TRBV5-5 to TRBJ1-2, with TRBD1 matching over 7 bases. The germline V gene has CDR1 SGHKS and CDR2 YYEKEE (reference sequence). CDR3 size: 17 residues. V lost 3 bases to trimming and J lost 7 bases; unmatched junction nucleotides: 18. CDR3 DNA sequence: TGTGCCAGCAGCTCGTTCGCAGGGGGTTCCGGAGTTCGTGGCTACACCTTC. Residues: CASSSFAGGSGVRGYTF.

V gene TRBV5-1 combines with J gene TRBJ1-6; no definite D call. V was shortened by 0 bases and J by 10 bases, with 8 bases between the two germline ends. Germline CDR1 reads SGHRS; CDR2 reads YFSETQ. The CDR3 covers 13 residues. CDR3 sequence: CASSLAVQSPLHF. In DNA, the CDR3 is TGCGCCAGCAGCTTGGCGGTCCAATCACCCCTCCACTTT.

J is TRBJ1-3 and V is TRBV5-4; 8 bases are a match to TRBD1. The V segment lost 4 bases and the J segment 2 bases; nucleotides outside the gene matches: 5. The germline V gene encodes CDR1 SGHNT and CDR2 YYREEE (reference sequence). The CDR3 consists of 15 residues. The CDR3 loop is CASSLDRVPGNTIYF. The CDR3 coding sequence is TGTGCCAGCAGCCTGGACAGGGTCCCTGGAAACACCATATATTTT.

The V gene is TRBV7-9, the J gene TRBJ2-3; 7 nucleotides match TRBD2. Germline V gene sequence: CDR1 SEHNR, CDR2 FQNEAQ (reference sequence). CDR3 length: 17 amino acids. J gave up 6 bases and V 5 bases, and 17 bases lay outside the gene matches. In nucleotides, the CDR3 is TGTGCCAGCAGCCGGGGGGTTGGGACCCCTGGTACGGATACGCAGTATTTT. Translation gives CASSRGVGTPGTDTQYF.

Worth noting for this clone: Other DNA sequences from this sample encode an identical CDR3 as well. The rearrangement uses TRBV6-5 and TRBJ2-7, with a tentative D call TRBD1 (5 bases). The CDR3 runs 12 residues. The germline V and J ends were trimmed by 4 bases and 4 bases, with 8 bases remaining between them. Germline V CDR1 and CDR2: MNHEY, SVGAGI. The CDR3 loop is CASSSTVYEQYF. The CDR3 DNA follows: TGTGCCAGCAGTTCGACAGTTTACGAGCAGTACTTC.

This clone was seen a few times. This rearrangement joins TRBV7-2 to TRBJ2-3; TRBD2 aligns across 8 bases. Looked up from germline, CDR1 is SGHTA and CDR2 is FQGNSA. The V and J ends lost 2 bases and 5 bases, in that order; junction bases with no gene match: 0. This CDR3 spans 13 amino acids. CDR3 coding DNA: TGTGCCAGCAGCTTAAGCGGGAGAGATACGCAGTATTTT. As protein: CASSLSGRDTQYF.

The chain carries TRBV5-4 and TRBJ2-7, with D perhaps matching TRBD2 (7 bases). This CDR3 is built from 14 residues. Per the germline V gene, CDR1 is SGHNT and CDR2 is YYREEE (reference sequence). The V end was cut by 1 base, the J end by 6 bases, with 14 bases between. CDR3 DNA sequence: TGTGCCAGCAGCTTGAGGGGGAGGGAGGGCGAGCAGTACTTC. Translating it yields CASSLRGREGEQYF. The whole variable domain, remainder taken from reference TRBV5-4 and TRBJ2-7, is ETGVTQSPTHLIKTRGQQVTLRCSSQSGHNTVSWYQQALGQGPQFIFQYYREEENGRGNFPPRFSGLQFPNYSSELNVNALELDDSALYLCASSLRGREGEQYFGPGTRLTVT.

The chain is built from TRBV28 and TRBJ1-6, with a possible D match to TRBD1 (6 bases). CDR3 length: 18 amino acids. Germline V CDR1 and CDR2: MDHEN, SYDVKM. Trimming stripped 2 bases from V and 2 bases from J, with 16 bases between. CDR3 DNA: TGTGCCAGCAGTTTACCCCGGACAGCTTATCCCTATAATTCACCCCTCCACTTT. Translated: CASSLPRTAYPYNSPLHF.

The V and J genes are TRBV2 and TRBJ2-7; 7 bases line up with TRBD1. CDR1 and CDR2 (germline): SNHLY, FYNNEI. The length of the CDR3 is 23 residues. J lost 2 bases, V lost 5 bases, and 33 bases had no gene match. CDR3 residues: CASSKRDRLDFTYKDPLAYEQYF. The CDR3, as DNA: TGTGCCAGCAGTAAAAGGGACAGACTTGATTTTACCTATAAGGACCCTTTGGCCTACGAGCAGTACTTC. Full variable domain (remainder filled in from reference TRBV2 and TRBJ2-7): EPEVTQTPSHQVTQMGQEVILRCVPISNHLYFYWYRQILGQKVEFLVSFYNNEISEKSEIFDDQFSVERPDGSNFTLKIRSTKLEDSAMYFCASSKRDRLDFTYKDPLAYEQYFGPGTRLTVT.

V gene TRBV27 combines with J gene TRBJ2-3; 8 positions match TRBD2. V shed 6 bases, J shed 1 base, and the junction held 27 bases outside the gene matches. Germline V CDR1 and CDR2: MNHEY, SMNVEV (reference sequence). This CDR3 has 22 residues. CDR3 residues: CASSLGWGRTSAGAWGTDTQYF. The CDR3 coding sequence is TGTGCCAGCAGCTTGGGATGGGGCAGGACATCAGCGGGAGCCTGGGGCACAGATACGCAGTATTTT.

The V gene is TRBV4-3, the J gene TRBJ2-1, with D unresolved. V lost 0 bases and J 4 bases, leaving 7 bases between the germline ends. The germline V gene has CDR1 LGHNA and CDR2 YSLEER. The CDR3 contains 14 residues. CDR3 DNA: TGCGCCAGCAGCCAAGAGGCCGTGTACAATGAGCAGTTCTTC. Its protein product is CASSQEAVYNEQFF.

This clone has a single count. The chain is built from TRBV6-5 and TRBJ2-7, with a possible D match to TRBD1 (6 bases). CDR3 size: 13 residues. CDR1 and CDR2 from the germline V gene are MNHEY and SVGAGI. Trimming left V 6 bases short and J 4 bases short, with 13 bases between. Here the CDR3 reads CASSSGTKYEQYF. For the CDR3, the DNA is TGTGCCAGCAGCTCGGGGACAAAATACGAGCAGTACTTC.

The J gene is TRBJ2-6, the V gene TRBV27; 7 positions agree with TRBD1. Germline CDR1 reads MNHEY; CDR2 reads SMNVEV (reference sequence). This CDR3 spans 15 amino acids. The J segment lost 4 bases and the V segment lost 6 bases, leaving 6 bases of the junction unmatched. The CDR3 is CASRVQGTGANVLTF. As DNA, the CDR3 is TGTGCCAGCAGGGTACAGGGGACCGGGGCCAACGTCCTGACTTTC.

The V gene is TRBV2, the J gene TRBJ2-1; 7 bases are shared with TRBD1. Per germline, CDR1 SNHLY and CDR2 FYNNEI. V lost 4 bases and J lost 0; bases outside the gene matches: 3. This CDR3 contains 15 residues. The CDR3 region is CASSGQGSSYNEQFF. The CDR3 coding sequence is TGTGCCAGCAGTGGACAGGGTAGCTCCTACAATGAGCAGTTCTTC.

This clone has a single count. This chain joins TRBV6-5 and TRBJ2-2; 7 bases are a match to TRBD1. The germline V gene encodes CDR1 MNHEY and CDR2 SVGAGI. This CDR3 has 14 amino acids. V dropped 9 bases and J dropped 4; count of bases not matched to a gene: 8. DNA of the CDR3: TGTGCCAGTAGGCGACAGGGAAGCACCGGGGAGCTGTTTTTT. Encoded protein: CASRRQGSTGELFF.

CDR3: CASSSNYRGAGYGYTF. DNA of the CDR3: TGTGCCAGCAGCTCAAATTACAGGGGAGCGGGCTATGGCTACACCTTC. The rearrangement uses TRBV5-6 and TRBJ1-2; TRBD1 agrees at 7 bases. CDR1 and CDR2 from the germline V gene are SGHDT and YYEEEE. The J segment lost 4 bases and the V segment lost 3 bases, leaving 12 bases of the junction unmatched. This CDR3 spans 16 amino acids.